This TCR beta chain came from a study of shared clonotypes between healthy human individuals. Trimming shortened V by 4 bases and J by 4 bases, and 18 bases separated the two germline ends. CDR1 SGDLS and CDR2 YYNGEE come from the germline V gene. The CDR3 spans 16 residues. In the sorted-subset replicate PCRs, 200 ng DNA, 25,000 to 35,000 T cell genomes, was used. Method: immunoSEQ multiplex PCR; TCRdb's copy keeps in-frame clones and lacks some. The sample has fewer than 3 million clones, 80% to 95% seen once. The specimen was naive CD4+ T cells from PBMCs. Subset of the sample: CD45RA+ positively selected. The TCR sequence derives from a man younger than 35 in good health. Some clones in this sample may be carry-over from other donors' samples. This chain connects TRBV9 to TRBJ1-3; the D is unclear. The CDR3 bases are TGTGCCAGCAGCCCTCTTCGGACGGAGACAGGAAACACCATATATTTT. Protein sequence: CASSPLRTETGNTIYF. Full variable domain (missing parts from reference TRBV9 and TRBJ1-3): DSGVTQTPKHLITATGQRVTLRCSPRSGDLSVYWYQQSLDQGLQFLIQYYNGEERAKGNILERFSAQQFPDLHSELNLSSLELGDSALYFCASSPLRTETGNTIYFGEGSWLTVV.